A selection of T cell receptor beta chains follows, all from one sample in a study of read filtering for tumor transcriptome and immune sequencing. MiXCR was run by TCRdb on the reads, yielding one entry per CDR3 protein. The top ten hold 16% of the sample, which has some 30,000 distinct CDR3 sequences, around 18% seen once. Sequenced input: a population of CD138-negative cells sorted from bone marrow. These receptors originate from a donor aged 40 or over with multiple myeloma. Each CDR3 is given with its conserved first and last residue. Some rows mark clone size as missing; the rest say once, few, many or name a class of expanded clone.

cdr3_length	v_call	j_call	clone_size	cdr3_aa
15	TRBV6-6	TRBJ2-6	many	CASSQVTAGANVLTF
14	TRBV19	TRBJ1-5	many	CASTTVDSNQPQHF
14	TRBV7-9	TRBJ1-4	many	CASSAEGANEKLFF
13	TRBV20-1	TRBJ2-1	many	CSARGLTEDEQFF
15	TRBV4-1	TRBJ1-5	many	CASSQEQGAWQPQHF
20	TRBV4-1	TRBJ1-3	many	CASSHPSGTATFSSGNTIYF
13	TRBV15	TRBJ2-5	few	CATRRDLQETQYF
16	TRBV10-3	TRBJ1-5	many	CAISESRAGGNQPQHF
14	TRBV20-1	TRBJ1-1	many	CSARRGGMNTEAFF
14	TRBV19	TRBJ2-1	many	CASSIDRLDNEQFF
16	TRBV7-9	TRBJ2-5	NA	CASIFRGQQSGETQYF
17	TRBV2	TRBJ2-1	many	CASTRHPRDRAYNEQFF
13	TRBV14	TRBJ1-1	NA	CASSQGRNTEAFF
11	TRBV20-1	TRBJ2-4	few	CSAIFKNIQYF
16	TRBV4-1	TRBJ1-5	many	CASSLREGNSNQPQHF
14	TRBV20-1	TRBJ1-1	many	CSARAGRGNPEAFF
16	TRBV9	TRBJ2-1	many	CASSARLAGGHNEQFF
12	TRBV12-3/TRBV12-4	TRBJ2-1	many	CASSPGQGEQFF
15	TRBV3-1	TRBJ1-1	few	CASSPLGGQVGEAFF
13	TRBV7-2	TRBJ2-3	many	CASSRRNRDTQYF
15	TRBV20-1	TRBJ2-5	few	CSAREVWAVQETQYF
18	TRBV28	TRBJ1-5	many	CASSSYGGTGGWNQPQHF
19	TRBV20-1	TRBJ2-5	many	CSARAARTHLGPGAETQYF
13	TRBV5-5	TRBJ2-2	many	CANSFRETGELFF
17	TRBV3-1	TRBJ2-2	many	CASSQPDGETNTGELFF
15	TRBV24-1	TRBJ2-3	many	CATSARGALTDTQYF
15	TRBV20-1	TRBJ2-4	NA	CSAEGTSLAKNIQYF
15	TRBV30	TRBJ1-2	many	CAWSPAGTTSYGYTF
15	TRBV19	TRBJ2-1	many	CASSRPGLAALEQFF
13	TRBV28	TRBJ2-1	many	CASTSSSYNEQFF
15	TRBV3-1	TRBJ2-2	many	CASSQIGRAPGELFF
15	TRBV28	TRBJ2-1	medium-sized	CASSQGTSEVNEQFF
17	TRBV6-5	TRBJ2-1	few	CASSYKYGEYSYNEQFF
20	TRBV6-5	TRBJ2-6	many	CASSYSPRGAGMGGANVLTF
12	TRBV28	TRBJ1-2	few	CASSGTGDGYTF
14	TRBV20-1	TRBJ2-2	many	CSARGGSATGELFF
13	TRBV30	TRBJ2-1	many	CAIMRELYNEQFF
14	TRBV5-1	TRBJ2-3	many	CASSLASFADTQYF
13	TRBV20-1	TRBJ2-5	many	CSAGLAGAKTQYF
17	TRBV12-3/TRBV12-4	TRBJ2-6	many	CASSGTATFSGANVLTF
14	TRBV28	TRBJ1-1	many	CASSFLARAAEAFF
24	TRBV14	TRBJ2-1	medium-sized	CASSQYPGRQGLSGTRRPYNEQFF
15	TRBV25-1	TRBJ1-5	many	CASSDSGTGYQPQHF
17	TRBV7-3	TRBJ2-1	many	CASSEAGLASSYNEQFF
15	TRBV27	TRBJ2-5	many	CASSLGTGHQETQYF
18	TRBV7-2	TRBJ2-1	many	CASSQRGSGQGGYNEQFF
13	TRBV20-1	TRBJ2-5	many	CSASRLEQETQYF
13	TRBV2	TRBJ2-5	many	CASSPTVKETQYF
14	TRBV28	TRBJ2-3	many	CASSYLQGTDTQYF
17	TRBV6-5	TRBJ2-1	many	CASSYSMSGRASGEQFF
16	TRBV12-3/TRBV12-4	TRBJ2-1	NA	CASSCPGAREGDEQFF
15	TRBV15	TRBJ1-1	NA	CATSRDPPGVAEAFF
15	TRBV2	TRBJ2-1	NA	CASSEDRGAYSEQSF